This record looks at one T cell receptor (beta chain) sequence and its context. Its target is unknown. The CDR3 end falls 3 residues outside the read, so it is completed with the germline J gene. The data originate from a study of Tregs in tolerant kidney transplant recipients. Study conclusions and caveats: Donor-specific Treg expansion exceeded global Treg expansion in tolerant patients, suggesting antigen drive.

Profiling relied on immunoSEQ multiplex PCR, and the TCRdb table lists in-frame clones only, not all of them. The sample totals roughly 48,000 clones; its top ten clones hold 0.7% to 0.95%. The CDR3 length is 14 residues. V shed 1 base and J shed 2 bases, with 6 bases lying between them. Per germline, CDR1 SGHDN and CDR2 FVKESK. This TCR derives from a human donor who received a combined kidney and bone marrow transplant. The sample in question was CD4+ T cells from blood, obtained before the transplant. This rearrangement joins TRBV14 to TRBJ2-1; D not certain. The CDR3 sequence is CASSQGRTYNEQFF. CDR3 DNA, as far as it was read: TGTGCCAGCAGCCAAGGTAGAACCTACAATGAG.